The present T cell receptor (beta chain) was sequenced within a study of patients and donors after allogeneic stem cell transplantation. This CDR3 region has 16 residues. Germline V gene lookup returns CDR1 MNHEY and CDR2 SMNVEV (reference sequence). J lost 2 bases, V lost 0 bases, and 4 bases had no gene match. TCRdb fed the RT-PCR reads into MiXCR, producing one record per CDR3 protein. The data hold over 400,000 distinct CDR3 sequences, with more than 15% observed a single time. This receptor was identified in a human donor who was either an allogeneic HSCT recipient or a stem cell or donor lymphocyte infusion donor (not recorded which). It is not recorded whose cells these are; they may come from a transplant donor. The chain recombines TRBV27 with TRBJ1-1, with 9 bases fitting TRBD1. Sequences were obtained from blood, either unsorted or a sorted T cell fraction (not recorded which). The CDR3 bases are TGTGCCAGCAGTTTATCGGGGACAGGGAGAAACACTGAAGCTTTCTTT. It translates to CASSLSGTGRNTEAFF.